This is a list of T cell receptor beta chains from one sample in a study of blood T cell repertoires in COVID-19. Measured with immunoSEQ multiplex PCR; TCRdb has only the in-frame clones, and not every one. The data contain about 120,000 clones, approximately 82% of them singletons. Sequenced material: peripheral blood. These receptors all come from a woman between 45 and 65 years old with acute or convalescent COVID-19. The CDR3 runs from the conserved cysteine through the conserved F or W. The order of the fields is V gene, D gene, clone size, J gene, CDR3 protein, CDR3 DNA. A D gene is named only where the DNA matches it firmly. Clone sizes are given selectively: once, few, many, or a class where the clone is expanded.

TRBV29-1	-	-	TRBJ2-1	CSVDPRGGVAEYNEQFF	TGCAGCGTTGATCCGCGCGGTGGGGTAGCGGAGTACAATGAGCAGTTCTTC
TRBV11-2	-	-	TRBJ2-5	CASSLAVKETQYF	TGTGCCAGCAGCTTAGCAGTAAAAGAGACCCAGTACTTC
TRBV6-5	-	-	TRBJ2-3	CASRDSGASTDTQYF	TGTGCCAGCAGAGATAGCGGTGCTAGCACAGATACGCAGTATTTT
TRBV10-3	TRBD1	-	TRBJ2-3	CAIGTGTGGPDTQYF	TGTGCCATAGGTACCGGGACAGGGGGCCCAGATACGCAGTATTTT
TRBV9	-	-	TRBJ1-4	CASSDREIGDEKLFF	TGTGCCAGCAGCGATCGGGAGATCGGCGATGAAAAACTGTTTTTT
TRBV19	TRBD1	-	TRBJ1-3	CASSTTGVGNTIYF	TGTGCCAGTAGTACGACAGGGGTTGGAAACACCATATATTTT
TRBV5-1	TRBD1	-	TRBJ1-1	CASSSTGGEYTEAFF	TGCGCCAGCAGCTCGACAGGGGGAGAGTACACTGAAGCTTTCTTT
TRBV2	TRBD1	-	TRBJ1-4	CASGRDRQGIGKLFF	TGTGCCAGCGGTCGTGACAGACAGGGAATAGGAAAACTGTTTTTT
TRBV20-1	-	few	TRBJ2-1	CSASAAYLGEQFF	TGCAGTGCTAGTGCCGCCTACCTCGGGGAGCAGTTCTTC
TRBV11-3	-	-	TRBJ1-1	CASSLTSGNTEAFF	TGTGCCAGCAGCTTAACCTCGGGTAACACTGAAGCTTTCTTT
TRBV30	TRBD2	-	TRBJ2-3	CAWSRGGIPSTDTQYF	TGTGCCTGGAGTCGGGGGGGGATTCCTAGCACAGATACGCAGTATTTT
TRBV3-1/TRBV3-2	-	-	TRBJ1-2	CASSHPARQGGGYTF	TGTGCCAGCAGCCACCCTGCTCGGCAGGGTGGTGGCTACACCTTC
TRBV29-1	-	once	TRBJ2-1	CSVSVVDEQFF	TGCAGCGTATCGGTGGTAGATGAGCAGTTCTTC
TRBV6-5	-	-	TRBJ2-7	CASSYSPVYEQYF	TGTGCCAGCAGTTACTCCCCCGTATACGAGCAGTACTTC
TRBV3-1/TRBV3-2	-	-	TRBJ1-2	CASSGGQLPYGYTF	TGTGCCAGCAGCGGAGGCCAGCTCCCCTATGGCTACACCTTC
TRBV15	TRBD2	-	TRBJ2-7	CATSKVAGVGGEQYF	TGTGCCACCAGCAAAGTAGCGGGAGTCGGAGGCGAGCAGTACTTC
TRBV5-1	-	-	TRBJ1-3	CASGREESSGNTIYF	TGCGCCAGCGGGCGGGAAGAGAGCTCTGGAAACACCATATATTTT
TRBV7-9	-	many	TRBJ2-7	CASSLERGNGAYEQYF	TGTGCCAGCAGCTTAGAACGGGGGAACGGTGCCTACGAGCAGTACTTC
TRBV6-2/TRBV6-3	-	-	TRBJ2-1	CASSYSRVRVTEQFF	TGTGCCAGCAGTTATAGCCGGGTGAGGGTAACTGAGCAGTTCTTC
TRBV18	-	once	TRBJ2-5	CASSQELQETQYF	TGTGCCAGCTCCCAAGAACTACAAGAGACCCAGTACTTC
TRBV29-1	-	-	TRBJ1-1	CSVDAATLNTEAFF	TGCAGCGTTGATGCGGCAACCCTTAACACTGAAGCTTTCTTT
TRBV7-9	-	-	TRBJ2-7	CASSFALMWGEKSYEQYF	TGTGCCAGCAGCTTCGCGCTTATGTGGGGGGAGAAAAGCTACGAGCAGTACTTC
TRBV15	-	-	TRBJ1-1	CATSSEGQNTEAFF	TGTGCCACCAGCAGCGAGGGTCAGAACACTGAAGCTTTCTTT
TRBV30	-	-	TRBJ1-1	CAWSVGGNTEAFF	TGTGCCTGGAGTGTCGGGGGGAACACTGAAGCTTTCTTT
TRBV7-9	-	-	TRBJ1-1	CASSTTQGLNTEAFF	TGTGCCAGCAGCACAACACAGGGTCTGAACACTGAAGCTTTCTTT
TRBV7-9	-	-	TRBJ1-3	CASSTHGLDGNTIYF	TGTGCCAGCAGCACGCACGGGTTAGATGGAAACACCATATATTTT
TRBV29-1	-	-	TRBJ1-6	CSLEEVCSPLHF	TGCAGCCTAGAGGAGGTTTGTTCACCCCTCCACTTT
TRBV15	-	-	TRBJ2-6	CATSREQQTGANVLTF	TGTGCCACCAGCAGAGAACAGCAAACTGGGGCCAACGTCCTGACTTTC
TRBV7-2	TRBD2	-	TRBJ2-2	CASSLPGLAGATGELFF	TGTGCCAGCAGCTTACCAGGACTAGCGGGAGCCACCGGGGAGCTGTTTTTT
TRBV29-1	-	-	TRBJ2-5	CSVVPPVLSETQYF	TGCAGCGTTGTCCCACCGGTCCTGTCGGAGACCCAGTACTTC
TRBV6-6	-	-	TRBJ1-3	CASSYSIGGNTIYF	TGTGCCAGCAGTTACTCGATAGGCGGGAACACCATATATTTT
TRBV7-9	-	-	TRBJ2-5	CASSFGLQETQYF	TGTGCCAGCAGCTTCGGACTACAAGAGACCCAGTACTTC
TRBV27	TRBD2	-	TRBJ2-1	CASSSGTSVLNEQFF	TGTGCCAGCAGTTCCGGGACTAGTGTCTTAAATGAGCAGTTCTTC
TRBV6-5	TRBD1	-	TRBJ1-6	CASSYSGQGAYSPLHF	TGTGCCAGCAGTTACTCGGGACAGGGCGCTTATTCACCCCTCCACTTT
TRBV2	-	-	TRBJ1-1	CASGRVNTEAFF	TGTGCCAGCGGCAGGGTGAACACTGAAGCTTTCTTT
TRBV7-9	TRBD2	-	TRBJ2-2	CASSLAGLADSTGELFF	TGTGCCAGCAGCTTAGCGGGACTAGCGGATTCCACCGGGGAGCTGTTTTTT
TRBV6-6	-	-	TRBJ1-1	CASTPPGGRTEAFF	TGTGCCAGCACACCACCCGGGGGGCGAACTGAAGCTTTCTTT
TRBV13	TRBD1	few	TRBJ1-5	CASSEDRDQPQHF	TGTGCCAGCAGCGAAGACAGGGACCAGCCCCAGCATTTT
TRBV9	-	-	TRBJ2-5	CASFGQMIETQYF	TGTGCCAGCTTCGGACAGATGATAGAGACCCAGTACTTC